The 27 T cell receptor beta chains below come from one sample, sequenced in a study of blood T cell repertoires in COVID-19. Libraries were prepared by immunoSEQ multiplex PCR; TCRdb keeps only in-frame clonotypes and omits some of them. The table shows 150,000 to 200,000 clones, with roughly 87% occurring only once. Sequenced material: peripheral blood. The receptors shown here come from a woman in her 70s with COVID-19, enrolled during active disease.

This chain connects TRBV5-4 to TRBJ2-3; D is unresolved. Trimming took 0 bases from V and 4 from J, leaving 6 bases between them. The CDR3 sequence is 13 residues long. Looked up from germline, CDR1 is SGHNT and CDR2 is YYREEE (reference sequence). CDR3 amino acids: CASSLGRADTQYF. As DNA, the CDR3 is TGTGCCAGCAGCTTGGGTAGAGCAGATACGCAGTATTTT.

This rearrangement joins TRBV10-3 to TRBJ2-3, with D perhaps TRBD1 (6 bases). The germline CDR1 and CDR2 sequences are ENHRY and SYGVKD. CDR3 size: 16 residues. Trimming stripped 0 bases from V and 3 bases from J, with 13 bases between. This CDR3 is CAISESTRQGTDTQYF. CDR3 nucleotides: TGTGCCATCAGTGAGTCGACTCGGCAGGGGACAGATACGCAGTATTTT.

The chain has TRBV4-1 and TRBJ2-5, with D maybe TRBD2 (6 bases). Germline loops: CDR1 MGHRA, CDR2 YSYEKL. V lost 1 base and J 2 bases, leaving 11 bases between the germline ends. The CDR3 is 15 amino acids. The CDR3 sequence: CASSQAGVGQETQYF. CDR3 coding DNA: TGCGCCAGCAGCCAAGCGGGAGTAGGACAAGAGACCCAGTACTTC.

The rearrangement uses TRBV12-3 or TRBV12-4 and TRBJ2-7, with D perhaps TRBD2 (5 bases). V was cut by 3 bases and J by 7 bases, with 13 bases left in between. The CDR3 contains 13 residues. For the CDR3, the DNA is TGTGCCAGCAGTTTTGAGGTAGGGAGTGAGCAGTACTTC. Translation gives CASSFEVGSEQYF.

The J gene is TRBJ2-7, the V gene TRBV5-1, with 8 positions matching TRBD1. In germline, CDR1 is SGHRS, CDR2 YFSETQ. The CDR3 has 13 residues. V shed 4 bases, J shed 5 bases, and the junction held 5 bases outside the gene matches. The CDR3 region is CASSPSTGDEQYF. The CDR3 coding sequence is TGCGCCAGCAGCCCATCGACAGGGGACGAGCAGTACTTC.

CDR3 sequence reads: CASSTPGSGSYNEQFF. CDR3 coding DNA: TGTGCCAGTAGTACCCCAGGGAGCGGGAGTTATAATGAGCAGTTCTTC. The genes are TRBV19 and TRBJ2-1; 8 bases are a match to TRBD2. CDR1 is LNHDA and CDR2 is SQIVND in the germline V gene (reference sequence). CDR3 length: 16 residues. The V gene end was trimmed by 4 bases and the J gene end by 7 bases; junction bases not matched to a gene: 12.

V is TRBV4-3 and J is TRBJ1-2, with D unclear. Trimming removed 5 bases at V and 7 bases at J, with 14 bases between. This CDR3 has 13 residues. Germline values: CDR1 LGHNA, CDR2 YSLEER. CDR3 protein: CASSEAPAGGYTF. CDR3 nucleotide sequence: TGCGCCAGCAGCGAAGCTCCTGCGGGTGGCTACACCTTC.

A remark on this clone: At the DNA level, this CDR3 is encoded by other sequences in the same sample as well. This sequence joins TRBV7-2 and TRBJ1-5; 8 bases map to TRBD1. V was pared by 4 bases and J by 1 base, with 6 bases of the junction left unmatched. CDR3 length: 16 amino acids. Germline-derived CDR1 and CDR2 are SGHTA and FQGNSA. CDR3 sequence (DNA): TGTGCCAGCAGCTCAAGACAGGGGATCAGCAATCAGCCCCAGCATTTT. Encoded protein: CASSSRQGISNQPQHF.

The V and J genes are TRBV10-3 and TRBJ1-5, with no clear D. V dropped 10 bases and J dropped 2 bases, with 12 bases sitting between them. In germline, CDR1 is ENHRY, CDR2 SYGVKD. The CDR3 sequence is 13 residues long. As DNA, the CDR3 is TGTGCCACCCAATTGGAGGGCAATCAGCCCCAGCATTTT. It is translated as CATQLEGNQPQHF.

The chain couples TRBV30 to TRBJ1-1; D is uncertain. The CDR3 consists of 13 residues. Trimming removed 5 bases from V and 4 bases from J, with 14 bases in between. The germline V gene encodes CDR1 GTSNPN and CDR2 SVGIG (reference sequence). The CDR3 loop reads CAWAVGGGTEAFF. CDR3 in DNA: TGTGCCTGGGCCGTCGGTGGCGGCACTGAAGCTTTCTTT.

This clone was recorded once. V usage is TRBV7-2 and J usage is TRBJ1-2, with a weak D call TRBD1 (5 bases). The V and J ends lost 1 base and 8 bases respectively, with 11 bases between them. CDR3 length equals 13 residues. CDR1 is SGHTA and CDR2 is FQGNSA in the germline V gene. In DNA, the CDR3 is TGTGCCAGCAGCTTAGTAGGGGAAGGGGGCTACACCTTC. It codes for CASSLVGEGGYTF.

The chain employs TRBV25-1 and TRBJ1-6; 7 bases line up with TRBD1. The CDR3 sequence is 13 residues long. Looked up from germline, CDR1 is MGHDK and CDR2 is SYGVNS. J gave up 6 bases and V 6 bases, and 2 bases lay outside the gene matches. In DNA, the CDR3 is TGTGCCAGCAGCACAGGGGTTAATTCACCCCTCCACTTT. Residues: CASSTGVNSPLHF.

CDR3 sequence reads: CASSLTGSGELFF. CDR3 DNA: TGTGCCAGCAGTTTAACAGGGTCCGGGGAGCTGTTTTTT. The rearrangement joins TRBV27 to TRBJ2-2; tentative D call: TRBD1 (6 bases). V lost 2 bases and J 6 bases, leaving 7 bases between the germline ends. Per germline, CDR1 MNHEY and CDR2 SMNVEV (reference sequence). The CDR3 consists of 13 residues.

The CDR3: CASSFGTRYNEQFF. The DNA for the CDR3 is TGTGCCAGCAGTTTTGGGACTAGATACAATGAGCAGTTCTTC. The J gene is TRBJ2-1, the V gene TRBV2; 8 bases agree with TRBD2. This CDR3 spans 14 amino acids. Trimming took 5 bases from V and 4 from J; bases not matched to a gene: 4. Germline CDR1 and CDR2: SNHLY and FYNNEI.

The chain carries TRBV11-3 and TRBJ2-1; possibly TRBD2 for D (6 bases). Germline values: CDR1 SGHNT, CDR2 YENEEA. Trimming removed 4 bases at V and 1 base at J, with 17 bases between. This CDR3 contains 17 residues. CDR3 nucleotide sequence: TGTGCCAGCAGCTACACCGTAGGGACTTCGTCCTACAATGAGCAGTTCTTC. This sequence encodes CASSYTVGTSSYNEQFF.

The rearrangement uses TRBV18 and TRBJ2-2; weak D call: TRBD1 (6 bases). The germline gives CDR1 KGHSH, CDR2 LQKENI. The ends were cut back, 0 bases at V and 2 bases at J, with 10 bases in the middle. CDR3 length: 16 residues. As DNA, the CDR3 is TGTGCCAGCTCACCACCTTACAGGGCTAACACCGGGGAGCTGTTTTTT. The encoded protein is CASSPPYRANTGELFF.

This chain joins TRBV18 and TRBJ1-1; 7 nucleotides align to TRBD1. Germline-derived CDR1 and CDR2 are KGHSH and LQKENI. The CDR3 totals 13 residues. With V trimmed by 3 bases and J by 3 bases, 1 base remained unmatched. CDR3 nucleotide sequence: TGTGCCAGCTCACCCGACAGGGACACTGAAGCTTTCTTT. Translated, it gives CASSPDRDTEAFF.

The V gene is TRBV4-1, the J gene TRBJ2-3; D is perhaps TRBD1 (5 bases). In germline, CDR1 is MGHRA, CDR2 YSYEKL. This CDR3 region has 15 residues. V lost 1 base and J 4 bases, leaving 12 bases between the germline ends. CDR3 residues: CASSQGWGGSDTQYF. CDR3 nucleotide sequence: TGCGCCAGCAGCCAAGGGTGGGGCGGATCAGATACGCAGTATTTT.

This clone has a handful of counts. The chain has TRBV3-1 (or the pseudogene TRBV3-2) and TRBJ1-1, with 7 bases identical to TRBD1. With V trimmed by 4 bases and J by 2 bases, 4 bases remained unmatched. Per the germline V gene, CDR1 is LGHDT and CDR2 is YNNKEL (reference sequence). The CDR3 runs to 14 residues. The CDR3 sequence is CASSLRDRNTEAFF. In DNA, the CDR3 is TGTGCCAGCAGCCTACGGGACAGAAACACTGAAGCTTTCTTT.

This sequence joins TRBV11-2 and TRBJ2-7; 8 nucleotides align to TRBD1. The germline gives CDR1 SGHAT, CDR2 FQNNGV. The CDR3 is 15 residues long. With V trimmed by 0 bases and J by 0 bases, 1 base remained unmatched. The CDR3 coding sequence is TGTGCCAGCAGCTTAGACGGGACAGGCTCCTACGAGCAGTACTTC. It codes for CASSLDGTGSYEQYF.

This CDR3 reads CASSPTSDRYRKQYF. CDR3 in DNA: TGCGCCAGCAGCCCTACATCGGACAGGTATAGGAAGCAGTACTTC. The rearrangement joins TRBV5-1 to TRBJ2-7, with 7 bases aligning to TRBD1. V was clipped by 4 bases and J by 8 bases; unmatched bases: 15. The CDR3 totals 15 residues. Germline CDR1 is SGHRS and CDR2 is YFSETQ.

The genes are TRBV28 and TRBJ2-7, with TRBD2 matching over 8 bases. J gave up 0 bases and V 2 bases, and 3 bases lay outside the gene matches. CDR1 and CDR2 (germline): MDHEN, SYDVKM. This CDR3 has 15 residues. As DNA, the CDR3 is TGTGCCAGCAGTTTAATGAGCGGGAGCTCCTACGAGCAGTACTTC. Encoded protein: CASSLMSGSSYEQYF.

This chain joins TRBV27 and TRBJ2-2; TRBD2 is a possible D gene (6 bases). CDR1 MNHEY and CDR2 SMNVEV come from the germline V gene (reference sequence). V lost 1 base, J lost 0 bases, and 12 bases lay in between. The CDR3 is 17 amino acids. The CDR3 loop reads CASSLLGRGANTGELFF. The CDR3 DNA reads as TGTGCCAGCAGTTTATTAGGGCGGGGAGCGAACACCGGGGAGCTGTTTTTT.

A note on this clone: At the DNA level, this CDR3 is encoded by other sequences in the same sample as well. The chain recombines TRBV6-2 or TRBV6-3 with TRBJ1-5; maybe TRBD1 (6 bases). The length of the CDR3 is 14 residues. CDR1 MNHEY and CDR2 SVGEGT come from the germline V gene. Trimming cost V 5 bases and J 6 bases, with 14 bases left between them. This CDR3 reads CASSLTGKGQPQHF. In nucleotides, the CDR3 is TGTGCCAGCAGTCTTACAGGGAAGGGTCAGCCCCAGCATTTT.

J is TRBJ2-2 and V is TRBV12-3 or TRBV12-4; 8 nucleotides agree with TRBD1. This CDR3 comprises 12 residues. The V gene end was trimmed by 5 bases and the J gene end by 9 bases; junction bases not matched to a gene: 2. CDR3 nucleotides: TGTGCCAGCAGTCGACAGGGGTGGGAGCTGTTTTTT. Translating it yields CASSRQGWELFF.

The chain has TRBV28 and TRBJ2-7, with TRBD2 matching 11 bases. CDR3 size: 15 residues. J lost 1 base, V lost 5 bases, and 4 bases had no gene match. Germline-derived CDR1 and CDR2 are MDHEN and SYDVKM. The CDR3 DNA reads TGTGCCAGCAGTAGCGGGACTAGCGGATCCTACGAGCAGTACTTC. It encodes CASSSGTSGSYEQYF.

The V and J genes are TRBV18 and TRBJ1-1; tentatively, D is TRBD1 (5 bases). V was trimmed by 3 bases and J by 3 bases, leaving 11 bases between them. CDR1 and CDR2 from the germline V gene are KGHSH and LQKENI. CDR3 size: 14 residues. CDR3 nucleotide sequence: TGTGCCAGCTCACCCGGACAAGGCCACACTGAAGCTTTCTTT. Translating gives CASSPGQGHTEAFF.